These 20 T cell receptor beta chains were sequenced from one sample in a study of blood T cell repertoires in COVID-19. Assay used: immunoSEQ multiplex PCR; TCRdb lists only in-frame clones, some missing. The table has 45,000 to 55,000 clones, around 91% seen once; the top ten hold 3.1%. Sequenced material: peripheral blood. These receptors were taken from a human donor in a cohort sampled during active COVID-19.

This chain links TRBV28 with TRBJ2-7; 12 bases match TRBD2. This CDR3 has 17 residues. CDR1 is MDHEN and CDR2 is SYDVKM in the germline V gene. J was trimmed by 0 bases and V by 8 bases; bases with no gene match: 11. CDR3 amino acids: CASAKRTSGISSYEQYF. The CDR3, as DNA: TGTGCCAGCGCGAAAAGGACTAGCGGGATTTCCTCCTACGAGCAGTACTTC.

J is TRBJ2-1 and V is TRBV2, with 7 bases that match TRBD2. V gave up 6 bases and J gave up 2 bases; unmatched junction bases: 7. The CDR3 has 15 amino acids. The V gene's germline CDR1 is SNHLY and CDR2 FYNNEI. CDR3 DNA: TGTGCCAGCAGCTACGGACTAGGAGCCTACAATGAGCAGTTCTTC. It encodes CASSYGLGAYNEQFF.

The table lists this clone with a count of one. V gene TRBV11-2 combines with J gene TRBJ2-5, with 8 bases lining up with TRBD2. J lost 5 bases, V lost 2 bases, and 10 bases had no gene match. The CDR3 is 16 amino acids. Germline V gene lookup returns CDR1 SGHAT and CDR2 FQNNGV. The CDR3 spells CASSLRGGGRVETQYF. The DNA of the CDR3 is TGTGCCAGCAGCTTACGGGGGGGAGGGCGTGTCGAGACCCAGTACTTC.

The chain employs TRBV6-6 and TRBJ2-1; the match to TRBD2 covers 8 bases. Losses at the gene ends were 4 bases for V and 12 bases for J; bases not matched to a gene: 14. CDR1 and CDR2 from the germline V gene are MNHNY and SVGAGI (reference sequence). The CDR3 has 15 residues. The CDR3: CASSSPAGVGRGQFF. The DNA for the CDR3 is TGTGCCAGCAGTTCCCCAGCGGGAGTCGGAAGAGGGCAGTTCTTC.

The chain combines TRBV18 with TRBJ2-3; the D is unclear. The CDR3 extends over 15 amino acids. Per germline, CDR1 KGHSH and CDR2 LQKENI. Trimming pared 1 base from V and 2 bases from J, leaving 10 bases between. CDR3 region: CASSPQRTATDTQYF. The CDR3 DNA is TGTGCCAGCTCACCACAACGTACTGCCACAGATACGCAGTATTTT.

This clone appeared a single time. This rearrangement joins TRBV5-1 to TRBJ2-2; D is unclear. The CDR3 length is 16 residues. The V end lost 0 bases, the J end lost 2 bases, and 11 bases lay between the germline ends. Germline lookup yields CDR1 SGHRS and CDR2 YFSETQ. The chain's CDR3 is CASSLAGSLNTGELFF. CDR3 in DNA: TGCGCCAGCAGCTTGGCCGGGTCCCTCAACACCGGGGAGCTGTTTTTT.

The V call is TRBV29-1, the J call TRBJ2-1; 9 nucleotides align to TRBD1. Trimming at V came to 6 bases and at J to 9 bases, leaving 6 bases not matched to a gene. The V gene's germline CDR1 is SQVTM and CDR2 ANQGSEA. This CDR3 comprises 12 residues. The CDR3 coding sequence is TGCAGCGTGACCGGGACAGGGAGTGAGCAGTTCTTC. Translated: CSVTGTGSEQFF.

V is TRBV12-3 or TRBV12-4 and J is TRBJ2-1; possibly TRBD2 for D (6 bases). V lost 6 bases and J lost 10, with 16 bases in between. The CDR3 runs to 13 residues. The CDR3 DNA is TGTGCCAGCAGCTCGGGGACTCCGTGGGAGCAGTTCTTC. Translation: CASSSGTPWEQFF.

The V and J genes are TRBV9 and TRBJ2-7, with a weak D call TRBD1 (6 bases). CDR1 and CDR2 from the germline V gene are SGDLS and YYNGEE. This CDR3 has 15 residues. V shed 0 bases and J shed 3 bases, with 13 bases lying between them. CDR3 sequence: CASSVVRDTYYEQYF. The DNA for the CDR3 is TGTGCCAGCAGCGTAGTCAGGGACACCTACTACGAGCAGTACTTC.

This chain joins TRBV13 and TRBJ2-1, with 12 bases aligning to TRBD1. Germline V gene sequence: CDR1 PRHDT, CDR2 FYEKMQ (reference sequence). The V and J ends lost 4 bases and 7 bases, in that order; junction bases with no gene match: 11. The CDR3 extends over 17 amino acids. The CDR3 sequence: CASSSILGTGGRNEQFF. CDR3 DNA sequence: TGTGCCAGCAGCTCTATCTTAGGGACAGGGGGCCGGAATGAGCAGTTCTTC.

The chain uses TRBV10-3 and TRBJ2-1, with TRBD1 matching over 9 bases. CDR1 ENHRY and CDR2 SYGVKD come from the germline V gene. CDR3 length equals 13 residues. Unmatched junction bases numbered 11, after V lost 10 bases and J lost 10 bases. Here the CDR3 reads CATAGQGKGEQFF. In DNA form, the CDR3 reads TGTGCCACCGCTGGACAGGGGAAGGGAGAGCAGTTCTTC.

This chain joins TRBV28 and TRBJ1-2, with D tentatively TRBD1 (5 bases). The CDR3 contains 13 residues. Trimming left V 2 bases short and J 5 bases short, with 9 bases between. The germline V gene encodes CDR1 MDHEN and CDR2 SYDVKM. CDR3 residues: CASSLLQEYGYTF. DNA for the CDR3: TGTGCCAGCAGTTTACTACAGGAGTATGGCTACACCTTC.

The chain is built from TRBV28 and TRBJ2-5; D is possibly TRBD1 (5 bases). Germline loops: CDR1 MDHEN, CDR2 SYDVKM. The length of the CDR3 is 14 residues. Trimming removed 6 bases from V and 4 bases from J, with 15 bases in between. The CDR3 protein is CASRGVHGLETQYF. The CDR3, as DNA: TGTGCCAGCAGAGGGGTTCACGGATTAGAGACCCAGTACTTC.

This sequence joins TRBV18 and TRBJ1-2; 7 bases match TRBD1. From germline, CDR1 is KGHSH and CDR2 LQKENI. This CDR3 is built from 16 residues. The J segment lost 0 bases and the V segment lost 2 bases, leaving 6 bases of the junction unmatched. In nucleotides, the CDR3 is TGTGCCAGCTCACCAAGAGGGGGGACAGCTAACTATGGCTACACCTTC. Its protein is CASSPRGGTANYGYTF.

The chain couples TRBV15 to TRBJ2-1; possibly TRBD2 for D (5 bases). Trimming removed 0 bases from V and 5 bases from J, with 8 bases in between. Germline V lookup: CDR1 LNHNV, CDR2 YYDKDF (reference sequence). The CDR3 is 14 amino acids. The CDR3 loop is CATSRDGGDNEQFF. CDR3 coding DNA: TGTGCCACCAGCAGAGATGGAGGTGACAATGAGCAGTTCTTC.

The V gene is TRBV30, the J gene TRBJ1-1; no definite D call. CDR3 length equals 13 residues. Germline CDR1 is GTSNPN and CDR2 is SVGIG (reference sequence). V lost 5 bases to trimming and J lost 1 base, with 11 bases between them. Written as DNA, the CDR3 is TGTGCCTGGGGAGCTAAGCGGAACACTGAAGCTTTCTTT. As protein: CAWGAKRNTEAFF.

The table lists this clone with a few counts. V is TRBV15 and J is TRBJ2-7; unclear D gene. Germline CDR1 is LNHNV and CDR2 is YYDKDF (reference sequence). Trimming stripped 1 base from V and 0 bases from J, with 4 bases between. The CDR3 is made up of 13 amino acids. Here the CDR3 reads CATSRVHSYEQYF. The CDR3 region has the DNA TGTGCCACCAGCAGAGTTCACTCCTACGAGCAGTACTTC.

This clone was observed a few times. The chain uses TRBV2 and TRBJ2-5, with no clear D. The CDR3 is 12 residues long. CDR1 is SNHLY and CDR2 is FYNNEI in the germline V gene. Trimming took off 5 bases at V and 4 bases at J, with 8 bases between the two ends. CDR3 DNA: TGTGCCAGCAGTTCCTCCTCAGAGACCCAGTACTTC. Its translation is CASSSSSETQYF.

This clone was seen a few times. CDR3 sequence: CASSPHAGRRNTEAFF. Here the CDR3 DNA reads TGTGCCAGCAGCCCCCACGCGGGGAGGAGAAACACTGAAGCTTTCTTT. The rearrangement links TRBV7-3 to TRBJ1-1; D remains ambiguous. The CDR3 has 16 residues. The V gene lost 5 bases and the J gene lost 2 bases, with 18 bases spanning the gap. Per germline, CDR1 SGHTA and CDR2 FQGTGA.

CDR3 in amino acids: CASSSKGGHPEAFF. The CDR3, as DNA: TGTGCCAGCTCTAGTAAGGGAGGCCATCCTGAAGCTTTCTTT. The chain couples TRBV18 to TRBJ1-1; no reliable D call. Germline CDR1 is KGHSH and CDR2 is LQKENI. With 6 bases removed from V and 6 bases from J, the gap between germline ends came to 17 bases. The CDR3 loop spans 14 amino acids.